A single sample is the source of the 21 T cell receptor beta chains below, sequenced in a study of cytomegalovirus exposure and HLA in healthy donors. The PCR used 60 Vbeta and 13 Jbeta primers. Only in-frame clones appear in the TCRdb table, and some are missing; sequencing was by immunoSEQ multiplex PCR. The sample has about 190,000 clones, over 70% seen once; the top ten hold 1.5% to 2%. Sequenced: PBMCs. These receptors came from a man aged 40-55 years in good health and CMV-seropositive.

The rearrangement links TRBV13 to TRBJ2-3; weak D call: TRBD2 (6 bases). CDR1 PRHDT and CDR2 FYEKMQ come from the germline V gene (reference sequence). The CDR3 runs to 15 residues. V was trimmed by 2 bases and J by 4 bases, leaving 13 bases between them. CDR3 amino acids: CASSLRPGAPDTQYF. CDR3 sequence (DNA): TGTGCCAGCAGCTTAAGGCCGGGAGCACCAGATACGCAGTATTTT.

The V call is TRBV10-3, the J call TRBJ2-7; 8 nucleotides line up with TRBD1. Germline CDR1 and CDR2: ENHRY and SYGVKD. The length of the CDR3 is 13 residues. V lost 6 bases and J lost 3; bases outside the gene matches: 4. The chain's CDR3 is CAIRLDRDYEQYF. CDR3 sequence (DNA): TGTGCCATCAGACTGGACAGGGACTACGAGCAGTACTTC.

The rearrangement uses TRBV28 and TRBJ2-1; 8 bases map to TRBD1. This CDR3 contains 18 residues. The germline V gene has CDR1 MDHEN and CDR2 SYDVKM. Trimming at V came to 3 bases and at J to 7 bases, leaving 17 bases not matched to a gene. In DNA form, the CDR3 reads TGTGCCAGCAGTTTGCCAGGGACAGGTACTTTTATGGCGAATGAGCAGTTCTTC. Its protein product is CASSLPGTGTFMANEQFF.

The V call is TRBV6-5, the J call TRBJ1-5; 8 nucleotides agree with TRBD1. With 6 bases clipped from V and 1 base from J, the junction kept 5 bases outside the gene matches. The germline V gene encodes CDR1 MNHEY and CDR2 SVGAGI. CDR3 length: 15 amino acids. This chain's CDR3 is CASRKTGASNQPQHF. The CDR3 coding sequence is TGTGCCAGCAGAAAGACAGGGGCGAGCAATCAGCCCCAGCATTTT.

A word on this clone: Sequence at one end of the junction differs from germline and may be a read error. The chain employs TRBV7-3 and TRBJ2-2, with 10 bases identical to TRBD1. The CDR3 covers 16 residues. Germline assignment: CDR1 SGHTA and CDR2 FQGTGA. The CDR3 reads CASSVTGTGDTGELFF. CDR3 sequence (DNA): TGTGCCAGCAGCGTAACCGGGACAGGGGACACCGGGGAGCTGTTTTTT.

This clone has just one count. This chain connects TRBV11-3 to TRBJ2-2; 7 bases agree with TRBD1. Unmatched junction bases numbered 12, after V lost 6 bases and J lost 2 bases. CDR3 length: 17 amino acids. Germline lookup yields CDR1 SGHNT and CDR2 YENEEA. This chain's CDR3 is CASSLAQTGLNTGELFF. CDR3 in DNA: TGTGCCAGCAGTCTTGCCCAGACAGGGCTCAACACCGGGGAGCTGTTTTTT.

V and J are TRBV4-2 and TRBJ2-1; D uncertain. Looked up from germline, CDR1 is LGHNA and CDR2 is YNFKEQ. This CDR3 spans 15 amino acids. The ends were cut back, 2 bases at V and 7 bases at J, with 15 bases in the middle. The CDR3 spells CASSQRWRQSNEQFF. The CDR3 DNA reads as TGTGCCAGCAGCCAACGGTGGCGGCAATCAAATGAGCAGTTCTTC.

This clone was counted between two and nine times. This chain links TRBV7-9 with TRBJ2-1; unclear D gene. V shed 5 bases and J shed 8 bases, with 10 bases lying between them. The CDR3 sequence is 12 residues long. Germline values: CDR1 SEHNR, CDR2 FQNEAQ (reference sequence). CDR3 in amino acids: CASSGGGYEQFF. The CDR3 bases are TGTGCCAGCAGCGGCGGCGGATATGAGCAGTTCTTC.

The rearrangement links TRBV9 to TRBJ1-4; D is ambiguous. The germline V gene encodes CDR1 SGDLS and CDR2 YYNGEE. The CDR3 has 14 residues. Trimming pared 2 bases from V and 5 bases from J, leaving 10 bases between. The CDR3 is CASSVGRPNEKLFF. The DNA for the CDR3 is TGTGCCAGCAGCGTTGGCAGGCCGAATGAAAAACTGTTTTTT.

The chain employs TRBV4-3 and TRBJ2-5, with TRBD1 matching 7 bases. The J segment lost 3 bases and the V segment lost 0 bases, leaving 10 bases of the junction unmatched. The germline V gene has CDR1 LGHNA and CDR2 YSLEER. The CDR3 has 17 residues. The CDR3 spells CASSQDWDRDYEETQYF. In DNA form, the CDR3 reads TGCGCCAGCAGCCAAGATTGGGACAGAGACTACGAAGAGACCCAGTACTTC.

The chain recombines TRBV6-1 with TRBJ2-1; weak D call: TRBD1 (5 bases). Looked up from germline, CDR1 is MNHNS and CDR2 is SASEGT. CDR3 length: 16 amino acids. Trimming removed 4 bases at V and 7 bases at J, with 20 bases between. Written as DNA, the CDR3 is TGTGCCAGCAGTGCCCGATACAGGTCCCGACAGAATGAGCAGTTCTTC. This gives the protein CASSARYRSRQNEQFF.

The J gene is TRBJ2-1, the V gene TRBV29-1; TRBD2 is a possible D gene (6 bases). Germline V CDR1 and CDR2: SQVTM, ANQGSEA. Trimming stripped 1 base from V and 9 bases from J, with 19 bases between. The CDR3 is 15 residues long. CDR3 loop: CSVEVTSRRYGEQFF. CDR3 bases: TGCAGCGTTGAAGTCACTAGCAGGAGGTACGGTGAGCAGTTCTTC.

The chain joins TRBV25-1 to TRBJ2-2; D may be TRBD1 (6 bases). This CDR3 has 15 residues. CDR1 is MGHDK, CDR2 SYGVNS, per germline. V was pared by 2 bases and J by 2 bases, with 9 bases between. The CDR3 is CASSEPRGNTGELFF. CDR3 nucleotide sequence: TGTGCCAGCAGTGAACCCAGGGGTAACACCGGGGAGCTGTTTTTT.

V is TRBV15 and J is TRBJ1-3; TRBD1 is a possible D gene (5 bases). V lost 0 bases and J lost 4, with 10 bases in between. This CDR3 is 15 amino acids long. CDR1 LNHNV and CDR2 YYDKDF come from the germline V gene (reference sequence). CDR3 in DNA: TGTGCCACCAGCAGAGATCCGGGGGAAGGAAACACCATATATTTT. It specifies CATSRDPGEGNTIYF. Looking up the rest from reference TRBV15 and TRBJ1-3 gives the full variable domain: DAMVIQNPRYQVTQFGKPVTLSCSQTLNHNVMYWYQQKSSQAPKLLFHYYDKDFNNEADTPDNFQSRRPNTSFCFLDIRSPGLGDTAMYLCATSRDPGEGNTIYFGEGSWLTVV.

This clone showed up just once. This chain links TRBV10-3 with TRBJ1-2; 10 bases match TRBD1. J gave up 8 bases and V 4 bases, and 4 bases lay outside the gene matches. The CDR3 loop spans 13 amino acids. Germline V gives CDR1 ENHRY, CDR2 SYGVKD. CDR3 in DNA: TGTGCCATCAGTGTAGACAGGGGGCAGGGCTACACCTTC. This sequence encodes CAISVDRGQGYTF.

This clone was observed a single time. The DNA of the CDR3 is TGTGCCAGTAGTCCGGGAAGCACAGATACGCAGTATTTT. Translated: CASSPGSTDTQYF. V usage is TRBV19 and J usage is TRBJ2-3; D is perhaps TRBD2 (5 bases). V was trimmed by 5 bases and J by 0 bases, leaving 6 bases between them. Germline-derived CDR1 and CDR2 are LNHDA and SQIVND (reference sequence). The CDR3 has 13 amino acids.

The rearrangement joins TRBV6-5 to TRBJ2-7; TRBD1 matches at 9 bases. The length of the CDR3 is 12 residues. V shed 7 bases and J 4 bases; nucleotides not matched to a gene: 2. Germline assignment: CDR1 MNHEY and CDR2 SVGAGI. Here the CDR3 reads CASTDRGYEQYF. CDR3 nucleotides: TGTGCCAGCACGGACAGGGGTTACGAGCAGTACTTC.

This sequence joins TRBV7-6 and TRBJ2-1; 8 nucleotides line up with TRBD2. From germline, CDR1 is SGHVS and CDR2 FNYEAQ. This CDR3 is built from 18 residues. The V segment lost 0 bases and the J segment 6 bases; nucleotides outside the gene matches: 13. The CDR3 reads CASSLAPAGGRGGNEQFF. CDR3 DNA: TGTGCCAGCAGCTTAGCGCCGGCGGGAGGACGGGGAGGCAATGAGCAGTTCTTC.

In its sample, this clone was seen a few times. The chain employs TRBV7-9 and TRBJ2-7; D may be TRBD1 (6 bases). This CDR3 is built from 14 residues. V lost 5 bases to trimming and J lost 2 bases, with 13 bases between them. CDR1 is SEHNR, CDR2 FQNEAQ, per germline (reference sequence). In nucleotides, the CDR3 is TGTGCCAGCAGCCAGGGGCAGAGACCCTACGAGCAGTACTTC. Translation gives CASSQGQRPYEQYF.

The rearrangement links TRBV7-9 to TRBJ1-5; 7 bases line up with TRBD1. V lost 5 bases, J lost 4 bases, and 11 bases stayed unmatched. The germline V gene has CDR1 SEHNR and CDR2 FQNEAQ (reference sequence). The CDR3 loop spans 16 amino acids. This CDR3 reads CASSPLGQEMNQPQHF. The CDR3 bases are TGTGCCAGCAGCCCACTCGGACAGGAGATGAATCAGCCCCAGCATTTT.

This chain joins TRBV19 and TRBJ1-2; 12 bases match TRBD1. The germline CDR1 and CDR2 sequences are LNHDA and SQIVND (reference sequence). The CDR3 is 15 residues long. The J segment lost 7 bases and the V segment lost 3 bases, leaving 6 bases of the junction unmatched. In DNA form, the CDR3 reads TGTGCCAGTAGTATTACCGGGACAGGGGGCTTTGGCTACACCTTC. Its translation: CASSITGTGGFGYTF.